The source of this T cell receptor (beta chain) is a study of shared clonotypes between healthy human individuals. Study overall: Those who served as donors were two women and a few men between the ages of 18 and 49. Findings and caveats of the study: Some naive CD4 clonotypes, 4% to 6%, turned up in common across a handful of donors. Clonotype sharing among donors likely depends on sequencing depth.

Concerning this clone: Its antigen is unknown.

Only in-frame clones appear in the TCRdb table, and some are missing; sequencing was by immunoSEQ multiplex PCR. The sample includes approximately 640,000 clones, about two thirds of them seen just once. The investigators split CD4+ cells into a CD45RA+ naive subset and a CD45RA-negative memory subset. This receptor was identified in a woman aged 30 to 39 in good health. The sample taken for sequencing was memory CD4+ T cells sorted from blood. The subset denotes: CD45RA-negative fraction.

CDR3 loop: CASSDDRGRNQPQHF. DNA for the CDR3: TGTGCCAGTAGCGACGACAGGGGGCGCAATCAGCCCCAGCATTTT. V is TRBV19 and J is TRBJ1-5; 10 nucleotides match TRBD1. Per germline, CDR1 LNHDA and CDR2 SQIVND (reference sequence). The ends lost 6 bases at V and 2 bases at J; junction bases unmatched: 4. The CDR3 consists of 15 residues.